This TCR beta chain was sequenced during a study of T cells in narcolepsy. Study results and limitations: Blood of same and different patients, but not healthy controls, reportedly held recurring autoreactive clonotypes. Same-patient CSF and blood CD4+ T cell clonotypes included HCRT-specific and TRIB2-specific autoreactive ones. Some memory CD4+ repertoires had no autoreactive clone sequences.

The data were produced by immunoSEQ multiplex PCR, yet TCRdb's version contains in-frame clones alone and is incomplete. The sample records fewer than 30,000 clones, roughly 80% being singletons. With regard to this clone: Its antigen is not identified.

The CDR3 runs 15 residues. Between the trimmed V and J ends, which lost 11 bases and 5 bases, there was a span of 24 bases. Germline CDR1 reads MNHEY; CDR2 reads SVGAGI. The chain carries TRBV6-5 and TRBJ1-1; unclear D gene. Specimen: CD45RA- memory CD4+ T cells from PBMCs. The TCR comes from a human donor with narcolepsy. The DNA of the CDR3 is TGTGCCGCCCTGGCGGGTGGTGGGTACGGTACTGAAGCTTTCTTT. Encoded protein: CAALAGGGYGTEAFF.